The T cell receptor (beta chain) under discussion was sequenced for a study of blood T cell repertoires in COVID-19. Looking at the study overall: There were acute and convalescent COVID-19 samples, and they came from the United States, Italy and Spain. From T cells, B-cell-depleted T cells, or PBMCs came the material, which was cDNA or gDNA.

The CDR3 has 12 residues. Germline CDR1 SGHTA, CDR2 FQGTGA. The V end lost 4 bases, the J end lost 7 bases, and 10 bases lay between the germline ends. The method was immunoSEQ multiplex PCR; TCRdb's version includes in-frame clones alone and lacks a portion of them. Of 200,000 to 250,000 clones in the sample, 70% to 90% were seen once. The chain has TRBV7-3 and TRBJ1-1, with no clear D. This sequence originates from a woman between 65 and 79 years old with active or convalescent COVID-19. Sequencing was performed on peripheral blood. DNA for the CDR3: TGTGCCAGCAGCTCCCCGGGATTTGAAGCTTTCTTT. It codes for CASSSPGFEAFF. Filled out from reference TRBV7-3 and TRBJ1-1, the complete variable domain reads GAGVSQTPSNKVTEKGKYVELRCDPISGHTALYWYRQSLGQGPEFLIYFQGTGAADDSGLPNDRFFAVRPEGSVSTLKIQRTERGDSAVYLCASSSPGFEAFFGQGTRLTVV.